Listed below are T cell receptor beta chains from one sample, sequenced in a study of CD8 T cells in ankylosing spondylitis. TCRdb re-called the 5' RACE reads with MiXCR, one entry per CDR3 protein. The sample lists 200,000 or so distinct CDR3 sequences; 10% to 15% were seen once. Sequenced input: blood, either unsorted or a sorted T cell fraction (not recorded which). These receptors were taken from a female donor with ankylosing spondylitis or in good health (not recorded which). Each CDR3 is given with its conserved first and last residue. D genes are given only for firm matches. Only some rows state a clone size, as once, few, many or a class for expanded clones.

abundance	v_gene	d_gene	j_gene	CDR3nt	CDR3aa
many	TRBV27	TRBD2	TRBJ2-1	TGTGCCAGCAGTGGCTCGACTAGCGGATCCTACAATGAGCAGTTCTTC	CASSGSTSGSYNEQFF
many	TRBV29-1	TRBD2	TRBJ2-1	TGCAGCGTTGTAACTTGGCGGGAGGATGGGAGCTCCTACAATGAGCAGTTCTTC	CSVVTWREDGSSYNEQFF
many	TRBV12-3/TRBV12-4	.	TRBJ1-1	TGTGCCAGCAGTTGGACAGATCCCAGTGAAGCTTTCTTT	CASSWTDPSEAFF
.	TRBV20-1	TRBD2	TRBJ2-1	TGCAGTGCTAGAGGAGGGGGGGGACTAGCGGCGGGGATCTTC	CSARGGGGLAAGIF
.	TRBV4-3	.	TRBJ2-3	TGCGCCAGCAGCCAAGAGGGGGCAGGGAGCACAGATACGCAGTATTTT	CASSQEGAGSTDTQYF
.	TRBV20-1	TRBD2	TRBJ2-1	TGCAGTGCTTTTACTAGCGGGAGGTCCAATGAGCAGTTCTTC	CSAFTSGRSNEQFF
few	TRBV6-2/TRBV6-3	.	TRBJ2-1	TGTGCCAGCAGTTACGATGCGCGTGCAGAGAGGTCCTACAATGAGCAGTTCTTC	CASSYDARAERSYNEQFF
.	TRBV7-2	.	TRBJ2-7	TGTGCCAGCAGTCCAGCTAGCTACGAGCAGTACTTC	CASSPASYEQYF
many	TRBV20-1	.	TRBJ2-3	TGCAGTGCCCCAGGTAGAAACGTTCCAGATACGCAGTATTTT	CSAPGRNVPDTQYF
many	TRBV7-9	.	TRBJ2-1	TGTGCCAGCAGCCCACTTGCTAGCACCTCCTACAATGAGCAGTTCTTC	CASSPLASTSYNEQFF
many	TRBV4-3	.	TRBJ1-5	TGCGCCAGCAGTACGGGGAGCAATCAGCCCCAGCATTTT	CASSTGSNQPQHF
many	TRBV6-5	TRBD2	TRBJ2-2	TGTGCCAGCAATTTAGCGGGAGTGGGAACCGGGGAGCTGTTTTTT	CASNLAGVGTGELFF
.	TRBV11-2	.	TRBJ2-2	TGTGCCAGCAGCTTAAGGGACTGGGGCCAGGGTGGAACCGGGGAGCTGTTTTTT	CASSLRDWGQGGTGELFF
many	TRBV24-1	TRBD2	TRBJ2-1	TGTGCCACCAGTGAAGGGGCTGCAGCGGGAGAGCGCAATGAGCAGTTCTTC	CATSEGAAAGERNEQFF
.	TRBV7-6	.	TRBJ2-3	TGTGCCAGCAGCTCTCGGGCAGATACGCAGTATTTT	CASSSRADTQYF